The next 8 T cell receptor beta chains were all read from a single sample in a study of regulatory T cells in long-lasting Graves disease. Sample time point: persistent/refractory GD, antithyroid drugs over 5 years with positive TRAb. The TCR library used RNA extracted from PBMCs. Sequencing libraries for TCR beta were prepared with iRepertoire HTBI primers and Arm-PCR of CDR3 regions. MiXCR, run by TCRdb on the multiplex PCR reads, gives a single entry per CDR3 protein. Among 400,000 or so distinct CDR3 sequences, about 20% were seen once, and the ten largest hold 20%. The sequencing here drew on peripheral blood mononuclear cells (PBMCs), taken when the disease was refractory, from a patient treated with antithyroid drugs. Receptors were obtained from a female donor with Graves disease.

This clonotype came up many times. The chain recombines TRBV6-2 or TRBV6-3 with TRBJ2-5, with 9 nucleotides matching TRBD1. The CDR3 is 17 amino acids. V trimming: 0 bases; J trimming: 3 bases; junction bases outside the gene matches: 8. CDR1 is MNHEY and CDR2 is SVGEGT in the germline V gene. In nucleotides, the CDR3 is TGTGCCAGCAGTTACTCGAGGACAGGGGTAATTGAAGAGACCCAGTACTTC. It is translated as CASSYSRTGVIEETQYF.

The CDR3: CASSQAGIAGYQETQYF. The CDR3 DNA sequence: TGTGCCAGCAGCCAAGCGGGAATAGCGGGGTACCAAGAGACCCAGTACTTC. The chain has TRBV4-2 and TRBJ2-5; 8 bases line up with TRBD2. V was pared by 1 base and J by 0 bases, with 7 bases of the junction left unmatched. The CDR3 covers 17 residues. From germline, CDR1 is LGHNA and CDR2 YNFKEQ.

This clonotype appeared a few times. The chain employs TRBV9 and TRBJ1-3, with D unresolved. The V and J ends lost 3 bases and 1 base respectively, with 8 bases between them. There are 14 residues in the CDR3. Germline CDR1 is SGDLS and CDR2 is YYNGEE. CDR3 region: CASSGGASGNTIYF. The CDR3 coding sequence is TGTGCCAGCAGCGGAGGAGCTTCTGGAAACACCATATATTTT.

Here the CDR3 DNA reads TGTGCCAGTAATAATCCAGCGGGAGAGATAGGGACCCAGTACTTC. It translates to CASNNPAGEIGTQYF. The rearrangement uses TRBV19 and TRBJ2-5, with 8 nucleotides matching TRBD2. Germline CDR1 and CDR2: LNHDA and SQIVND (reference sequence). This CDR3 is built from 15 residues. V lost 7 bases, J lost 7 bases, and 14 bases stayed unmatched.

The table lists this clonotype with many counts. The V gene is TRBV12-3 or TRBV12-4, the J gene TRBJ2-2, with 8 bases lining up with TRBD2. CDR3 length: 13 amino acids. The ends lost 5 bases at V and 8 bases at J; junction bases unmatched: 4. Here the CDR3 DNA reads TGTGCCAGCAGTCCACGACTAGCGGGGGAGCTGTTTTTT. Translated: CASSPRLAGELFF.

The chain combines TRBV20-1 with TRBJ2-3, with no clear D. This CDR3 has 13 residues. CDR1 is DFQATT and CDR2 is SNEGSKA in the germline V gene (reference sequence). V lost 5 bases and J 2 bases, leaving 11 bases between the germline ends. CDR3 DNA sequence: TGCAGTGCTCGCCGTACCTACACAGATACGCAGTATTTT. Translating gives CSARRTYTDTQYF.

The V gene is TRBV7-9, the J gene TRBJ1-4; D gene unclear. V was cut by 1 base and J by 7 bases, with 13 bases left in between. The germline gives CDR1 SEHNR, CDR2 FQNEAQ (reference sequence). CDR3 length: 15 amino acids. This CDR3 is CASSLGGVLGEKLFF. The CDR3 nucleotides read TGTGCCAGCAGCTTAGGGGGAGTACTTGGTGAAAAACTGTTTTTT.

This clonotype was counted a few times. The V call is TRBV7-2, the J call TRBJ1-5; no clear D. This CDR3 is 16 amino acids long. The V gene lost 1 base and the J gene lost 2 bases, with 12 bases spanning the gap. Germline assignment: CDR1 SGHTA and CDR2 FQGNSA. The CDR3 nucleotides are TGTGCCAGCAGCTTAGGAGGGTCTGGGGGCAATCAGCCCCAGCATTTT. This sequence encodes CASSLGGSGGNQPQHF.